The 24 T cell receptor beta chains below were found in one sample sequenced in a study of human T cells and chemical hapten exposure. This sample's time point: pre-sensitization, week 0. Treatment here: therapeutic diphenylcyclopropenone sensitization with weekly scalp DPC. MiXCR, applied by TCRdb to the RACE reads, yields one record per CDR3 protein. The table lists more than 50,000 distinct CDR3 sequences, approximately 7% of them singletons. Specimen: whole blood, collected in connection with sensitization to the hapten diphenylcyclopropenone (DPC). The receptors stem from a woman aged 25 to 39 with alopecia areata. Some clones in this sample may be carry-over from other donors' samples.

The J gene is TRBJ2-5, the V gene TRBV7-8; D may match TRBD1 or TRBD2 (5 bases each). Germline V CDR1 and CDR2: SGHVS, FQNEAQ. V was trimmed by 5 bases and J by 1 base, leaving 11 bases between them. CDR3 length equals 14 residues. The CDR3 is CASSRRGVQETQYF. The CDR3 DNA follows: TGTGCCAGCAGCCGTAGGGGAGTCCAAGAGACCCAGTACTTC.

This clonotype was observed many times. The chain joins TRBV20-1 to TRBJ2-4, with TRBD1 matching 10 bases. The CDR3 totals 15 residues. CDR1 and CDR2 from the germline V gene are DFQATT and SNEGSKA (reference sequence). V lost 4 bases, J lost 0 bases, and 3 bases stayed unmatched. DNA for the CDR3: TGCAGTGCTAAGGGACAGGGGATAGCCAAAAACATTCAGTACTTC. This sequence encodes CSAKGQGIAKNIQYF.

This clonotype was counted ten times or more. CDR3 DNA sequence: TGTGCCAGCAGCCCTGGGACAGAGACTCGGAATACGCAGTATTTT. It specifies CASSPGTETRNTQYF. This rearrangement joins TRBV7-9 to TRBJ2-3, with 7 bases that match TRBD1. Germline trimming cut 5 bases from V and 7 bases from J; bases unmatched to any gene: 12. In germline, CDR1 is SEHNR, CDR2 FQNEAQ (reference sequence). This CDR3 is built from 15 residues.

This clonotype was seen at least ten times. This rearrangement joins TRBV7-9 to TRBJ1-1; D unclear. V was shortened by 5 bases and J by 1 base, with 14 bases between the two germline ends. The CDR3 runs to 15 residues. Germline V gene data show CDR1 as SEHNR and CDR2 as FQNEAQ (reference sequence). CDR3: CASSKIRTENTEAFF. The CDR3 bases are TGTGCCAGCAGCAAGATCCGGACGGAGAACACTGAAGCTTTCTTT.

Ten or more counts support this clonotype. This chain uses TRBV5-1 with TRBJ2-1, with 9 bases matching TRBD1. Germline CDR1 is SGHRS and CDR2 is YFSETQ. This CDR3 is built from 16 residues. V was clipped by 5 bases and J by 5 bases; unmatched bases: 11. The CDR3, as DNA: TGCGCCAGCAGGGACGCCGGGACAGGGAAAGACAATGAGCAGTTCTTC. Its translation is CASRDAGTGKDNEQFF.

This clonotype was picked up many times. The genes are TRBV4-2 and TRBJ2-2; TRBD1 aligns across 7 bases. Germline V CDR1 and CDR2: LGHNA, YNFKEQ. V was pared by 4 bases and J by 4 bases, with 15 bases of the junction left unmatched. This CDR3 comprises 18 residues. Here the CDR3 reads CASSPRNSGTVGTGELFF. DNA of the CDR3: TGTGCCAGCAGCCCAAGGAACTCCGGGACAGTAGGCACCGGGGAGCTGTTTTTT.

This clonotype was seen more than once but under ten times. The genes are TRBV18 and TRBJ1-2, with D possibly TRBD1 on 6 matching bases. The V gene lost 2 bases and the J gene lost 10 bases, with 20 bases spanning the gap. Germline V gives CDR1 KGHSH, CDR2 LQKENI. The CDR3 length is 15 residues. The DNA of the CDR3 is TGTGCCAGCTCACCAGTGGAAGGGGGAGGCTATCCCTACACCTTC. Protein: CASSPVEGGGYPYTF.

Ten or more counts support this clonotype. The V and J genes are TRBV20-1 and TRBJ2-3, with D perhaps matching TRBD1 (7 bases). Trimming pared 3 bases from V and 3 bases from J, leaving 13 bases between. CDR3 size: 14 residues. Germline lookup yields CDR1 DFQATT and CDR2 SNEGSKA (reference sequence). Here the CDR3 reads CSARQGGKTDTQYF. CDR3 coding DNA: TGCAGTGCTAGGCAGGGGGGTAAGACAGATACGCAGTATTTT.

This chain connects TRBV7-3 to TRBJ2-6, with TRBD1 matching 8 bases. V was clipped by 6 bases and J by 4 bases; unmatched bases: 8. In germline, CDR1 is SGHTA, CDR2 FQGTGA. The CDR3 sequence is 16 residues long. The CDR3: CASSQQGDYGANVLTF. As DNA, the CDR3 is TGTGCCAGCAGTCAACAGGGGGATTACGGGGCCAACGTCCTGACTTTC.

This clonotype came up many times. The chain is built from TRBV12-3 or TRBV12-4 and TRBJ1-1; D is uncertain. Trimming took off 6 bases at V and 5 bases at J, with 10 bases between the two ends. This CDR3 is 12 amino acids long. In DNA form, the CDR3 reads TGTGCCAGCAGCCGGGAGAGGACTGAAGCTTTCTTT. As protein: CASSRERTEAFF.

There are many counts of this clonotype. This chain uses TRBV18 with TRBJ2-5, with unresolved D. V shed 0 bases and J shed 5 bases, with 4 bases lying between them. CDR1 KGHSH and CDR2 LQKENI come from the germline V gene. This CDR3 comprises 12 residues. CDR3: CASSPPLETQYF. CDR3 DNA sequence: TGTGCCAGCTCACCACCCCTGGAGACCCAGTACTTC.

A few counts support this clonotype. This rearrangement joins TRBV7-3 to TRBJ1-2; TRBD1 might be the D (6 bases). Trimming stripped 2 bases from V and 8 bases from J, with 12 bases between. CDR3 length equals 13 residues. The germline V gene has CDR1 SGHTA and CDR2 FQGTGA. CDR3 sequence reads: CASSLGGGLGYTF. The CDR3 bases are TGTGCCAGCAGCTTAGGGGGGGGCCTGGGCTACACCTTC.

This clonotype was recorded many times. This chain uses TRBV12-3 or TRBV12-4 with TRBJ2-1; D uncertain. The germline V and J ends were trimmed by 9 bases and 5 bases, with 14 bases remaining between them. CDR3 length equals 13 residues. The CDR3 spells CARPTLVDNEQFF. CDR3 bases: TGTGCCAGACCCACCCTCGTGGACAATGAGCAGTTCTTC.

This clonotype was seen repeatedly, ten times or more. The chain joins TRBV20-1 to TRBJ1-5; no clear D gene. This CDR3 has 13 residues. Trimming cost V 3 bases and J 7 bases, with 13 bases left between them. Germline-derived CDR1 and CDR2 are DFQATT and SNEGSKA (reference sequence). The chain's CDR3 is CSASSEGGQPQHF. Written as DNA, the CDR3 is TGCAGTGCTAGTAGCGAGGGAGGGCAGCCCCAGCATTTT.

Many counts were recorded for this clonotype. This chain connects TRBV7-9 to TRBJ1-1, with 9 bases that match TRBD1. The CDR3 totals 13 residues. Germline V gene lookup returns CDR1 SEHNR and CDR2 FQNEAQ (reference sequence). Trimming removed 8 bases from V and 5 bases from J; junction bases left unmatched: 6. The CDR3 region has the DNA TGTGCCAGCTCCGCACAGGGGGCGACTGAAGCTTTCTTT. Translation gives CASSAQGATEAFF.

The chain couples TRBV14 to TRBJ2-2; D is ambiguous. CDR3 length equals 15 residues. V was trimmed by 0 bases and J by 11 bases, leaving 16 bases between them. Germline V gene sequence: CDR1 SGHDN, CDR2 FVKESK. The CDR3 loop is CASSQESSPQKELFF. The CDR3 DNA is TGTGCCAGCAGCCAAGAATCCTCGCCACAGAAAGAGCTGTTTTTT.

This sequence joins TRBV3-1 and TRBJ2-1; 9 bases agree with TRBD1. J lost 15 bases, V lost 2 bases, and 5 bases had no gene match. The CDR3 loop spans 12 amino acids. CDR1 is LGHDT and CDR2 is YNNKEL in the germline V gene (reference sequence). CDR3 DNA: TGTGCCAGCAGCCAAACGGGACAGGGTGGGTTCTTC. Residues: CASSQTGQGGFF.

This clonotype has ten or more counts. The chain is built from TRBV29-1 and TRBJ2-1, with TRBD2 matching over 9 bases. This CDR3 contains 16 residues. V dropped 5 bases and J dropped 4; count of bases not matched to a gene: 12. CDR1 SQVTM and CDR2 ANQGSEA come from the germline V gene. CDR3 nucleotides: TGCAGCGTTAGGACAGCGGGGGGATTCCGTTACAATGAGCAGTTCTTC. This gives the protein CSVRTAGGFRYNEQFF.

In its sample, this clonotype was seen many times. The chain links TRBV7-2 to TRBJ2-1; D gene ambiguous. The germline V gene encodes CDR1 SGHTA and CDR2 FQGNSA. CDR3 size: 16 residues. V gave up 0 bases and J gave up 0 bases, with 9 bases separating them. As DNA, the CDR3 is TGTGCCAGCAGCTTAGCTGCCACAAGCTCCTACAATGAGCAGTTCTTC. Its protein product is CASSLAATSSYNEQFF.

The chain has TRBV27 and TRBJ2-3; D not certain. This CDR3 spans 13 amino acids. The V and J ends lost 3 bases and 4 bases respectively, with 8 bases between them. Germline assignment: CDR1 MNHEY and CDR2 SMNVEV (reference sequence). The CDR3 region is CASSFSSPDTQYF. The CDR3 coding sequence is TGTGCCAGCAGTTTTTCCTCTCCAGATACGCAGTATTTT.

This clonotype has a count of ten or more. A junction boundary mismatches the germline segment, possibly from a read error. This chain connects TRBV11-2 to TRBJ2-7; the D call may be TRBD1 or TRBD2 (5 bases each). Germline V lookup: CDR1 SGHAT, CDR2 FQNNGV. CDR3 length: 13 residues. This chain's CDR3 is CASSLEGRSEQYF. DNA for the CDR3: TGTGCCAGCAGCCTAGAGGGGAGAAGCGAGCAGTACTTC.

This clonotype came up many times. The chain has TRBV23-1 and TRBJ2-1; tentatively, D is TRBD1 (7 bases). TRBV23-1 is annotated as an ORF whose role is uncertain. The CDR3 is made up of 17 amino acids. The V end lost 0 bases, the J end lost 0 bases, and 12 bases lay between the germline ends. The CDR3: CASSQSQGGSSYNEQFF. In nucleotides, the CDR3 is TGCGCCAGCAGTCAATCTCAGGGGGGAAGCTCCTACAATGAGCAGTTCTTC.

This clonotype appeared many times. The rearrangement uses TRBV7-2 and TRBJ2-3; D remains ambiguous. This CDR3 has 15 residues. V lost 2 bases to trimming and J lost 2 bases, with 11 bases between them. Germline V gene lookup returns CDR1 SGHTA and CDR2 FQGNSA. CDR3 in amino acids: CASSLRVAPTDTQYF. CDR3 DNA: TGTGCCAGCAGCTTAAGGGTAGCCCCCACAGATACGCAGTATTTT.

This clonotype showed up many times. The CDR3 spells CASSGIRNNEQFF. The CDR3 coding sequence is TGTGCCAGCAGCGGGATTAGAAACAATGAGCAGTTCTTC. The rearrangement uses TRBV9 and TRBJ2-1; D remains ambiguous. Deletions cut 3 bases from V and 5 bases from J, with 9 bases between. This CDR3 spans 13 amino acids. Looked up from germline, CDR1 is SGDLS and CDR2 is YYNGEE.